This T cell receptor beta chain was found in a study of Ad26.COV2.S vaccination and SARS-CoV-2 variants. Whole-study findings and limits: Among vaccine recipients, spike-specific TCR breadth exceeded that of placebo recipients. After vaccination, substantial breadth of spike-specific CD8+ and CD4+ responses was reported. Possibly, TCR breadth and depth analyses underestimated total T cell responses. Non-spike TCR breadth did not differ much between vaccine and placebo recipients.

Concerning this clone itself: Its antigen is unidentified.

This CDR3 is 17 amino acids long. V was pared by 4 bases and J by 4 bases, with 9 bases of the junction left unmatched. CDR1 and CDR2 (germline): SGHVS, FQNEAQ. Assay used: immunoSEQ multiplex PCR; TCRdb lists only in-frame clones, some missing. The sample has about 350,000 clones, 92% seen once; the top ten hold roughly 3.9%. The material sequenced was peripheral blood, taken after recovery from COVID-19. V and J are TRBV7-8 and TRBJ2-6; 8 positions agree with TRBD1. The source of this sequence is a human donor who had recovered from COVID-19. The CDR3 DNA sequence: TGTGCCAGCAGCTACGCAAGGGACAGGACCGGGGCCAACGTCCTGACTTTC. This gives the protein CASSYARDRTGANVLTF.